This is a list of T cell receptor beta chains from one sample in a study of T cell clones after liver transplantation. Using immunoSEQ multiplex PCR, the repertoire was profiled, and TCRdb retains in-frame clones only, with some absent. The repertoire has about 68,000 clones, more than 85% of them found once; the top ten carry approximately 0.96%. The material sequenced was CD4+ T cells from blood, taken around 27 months after liver transplant. These TCRs come from a human patient who received a liver transplant. Some T cells may have originated in the graft donor. Both conserved end residues are part of each CDR3. Fields, in order: CDR3 protein, CDR3 DNA, V gene, clone size, J gene, D gene, CDR3 length. D genes are given only for firm matches. The size entry is marked missing in some rows and otherwise reads once, few, many or a size class.

CDR3aa: CASSLVALAGNEQFF; CDR3nt: TGCGCCAGCAGCTTGGTTGCGCTAGCTGGGAATGAGCAGTTCTTC; v_gene: TRBV5-1; abundance: NA; j_gene: TRBJ2-1; d_gene: NA; len: 15
CDR3aa: CASSPGKTQYF; CDR3nt: TGTGCCAGCTCACCGGGGAAGACCCAGTACTTC; v_gene: TRBV18; abundance: NA; j_gene: TRBJ2-5; d_gene: NA; len: 11
CDR3aa: CASSGMFSGNTIYF; CDR3nt: TGTGCCAGCAGTGGCATGTTTTCTGGAAACACCATATATTTT; v_gene: TRBV2; abundance: NA; j_gene: TRBJ1-3; d_gene: NA; len: 14
CDR3aa: CATSRDVWGDEKLFF; CDR3nt: TGTGCCACCAGCAGAGATGTATGGGGCGATGAAAAACTGTTTTTT; v_gene: TRBV15; abundance: NA; j_gene: TRBJ1-4; d_gene: NA; len: 15
CDR3aa: CASRAQGDTAEQYF; CDR3nt: TGTGCCAGCAGGGCCCAGGGGGATACAGCCGAGCAGTACTTC; v_gene: TRBV28; abundance: NA; j_gene: TRBJ2-7; d_gene: TRBD1; len: 14
CDR3aa: CASIPARGPSYEQYF; CDR3nt: TGTGCCAGCATTCCTGCCCGGGGCCCCTCCTACGAGCAGTACTTC; v_gene: TRBV6-1; abundance: NA; j_gene: TRBJ2-7; d_gene: NA; len: 15
CDR3aa: CASSLEVSGSEAFF; CDR3nt: TGCGCCAGCAGCTTGGAGGTGAGTGGTTCTGAAGCTTTCTTT; v_gene: TRBV5-1; abundance: once; j_gene: TRBJ1-1; d_gene: NA; len: 14
CDR3aa: CASSLLSSSGANVLTF; CDR3nt: TGTGCCAGCAGCTTACTTAGCAGCTCCGGGGCCAACGTCCTGACTTTC; v_gene: TRBV7-6; abundance: NA; j_gene: TRBJ2-6; d_gene: NA; len: 16
CDR3aa: CASRGTGSVYEQFF; CDR3nt: TGTGCCAGTAGGGGGACAGGGTCGGTTTATGAGCAGTTCTTC; v_gene: TRBV19; abundance: NA; j_gene: TRBJ2-1; d_gene: TRBD1; len: 14
CDR3aa: CASSYSRSSSYEQYF; CDR3nt: TGTGCCAGCAGTTACTCGAGGTCGAGCTCCTACGAGCAGTACTTC; v_gene: TRBV6-5; abundance: NA; j_gene: TRBJ2-7; d_gene: NA; len: 15
CDR3aa: CAAGQGATGNTIYF; CDR3nt: TGTGCAGCCGGACAGGGGGCTACTGGAAACACCATATATTTT; v_gene: TRBV19; abundance: NA; j_gene: TRBJ1-3; d_gene: TRBD1; len: 14
CDR3aa: CASSPPQSGTGVRSNTGELFF; CDR3nt: TGTGCCAGCAGTCCCCCGCAGTCCGGGACAGGGGTACGCTCGAACACCGGGGAGCTGTTTTTT; v_gene: TRBV6-7; abundance: NA; j_gene: TRBJ2-2; d_gene: TRBD1; len: 21
CDR3aa: CASRPRGVGTATSYEQYF; CDR3nt: TGTGCCAGCAGACCAAGGGGGGTCGGGACAGCCACCTCCTACGAGCAGTACTTC; v_gene: TRBV27; abundance: once; j_gene: TRBJ2-7; d_gene: NA; len: 18
CDR3aa: CSVMTSPSSTDTQYF; CDR3nt: TGCAGCGTAATGACTAGCCCGTCTAGCACAGATACGCAGTATTTT; v_gene: TRBV29-1; abundance: NA; j_gene: TRBJ2-3; d_gene: TRBD2; len: 15
CDR3aa: CASRPTGLSGNTIYF; CDR3nt: TGCGCCAGCAGGCCGACAGGGCTCTCTGGAAACACCATATATTTT; v_gene: TRBV5-1; abundance: NA; j_gene: TRBJ1-3; d_gene: TRBD1; len: 15
CDR3aa: CASSQDLAGGYYGYTF; CDR3nt: TGCGCCAGCAGCCAAGATTTAGCAGGGGGGTACTATGGCTACACCTTC; v_gene: TRBV4-3; abundance: NA; j_gene: TRBJ1-2; d_gene: TRBD1; len: 16
CDR3aa: CASSARKCRTGGRYEQYF; CDR3nt: TGTGCCAGCAGCGCTCGGAAGTGTAGGACAGGGGGTAGATACGAGCAGTACTTC; v_gene: TRBV21-1; abundance: NA; j_gene: TRBJ2-7; d_gene: NA; len: 18
CDR3aa: CASSPGQGNSGANVLTF; CDR3nt: TGTGCCAGCTCACCGGGACAGGGGAACTCTGGGGCCAACGTCCTGACTTTC; v_gene: TRBV18; abundance: NA; j_gene: TRBJ2-6; d_gene: TRBD1; len: 17
CDR3aa: CASSIGTTGDNEQFF; CDR3nt: TGTGCCAGTAGTATAGGTACAACAGGGGACAATGAGCAGTTCTTC; v_gene: TRBV19; abundance: NA; j_gene: TRBJ2-1; d_gene: TRBD1; len: 15
CDR3aa: CASSQEGWNTGELFF; CDR3nt: TGTGCCAGCAGCCAAGAAGGCTGGAACACCGGGGAGCTGTTTTTT; v_gene: TRBV4-2; abundance: NA; j_gene: TRBJ2-2; d_gene: NA; len: 15
CDR3aa: CASSPLGQEASGANVLTF; CDR3nt: TGTGCCAGCTCACCTCTAGGACAGGAGGCGTCTGGGGCCAACGTCCTGACTTTC; v_gene: TRBV18; abundance: once; j_gene: TRBJ2-6; d_gene: TRBD1; len: 18
CDR3aa: CATSRGQTDTQYF; CDR3nt: TGTGCCACCTCCAGGGGGCAAACAGATACGCAGTATTTT; v_gene: TRBV2; abundance: NA; j_gene: TRBJ2-3; d_gene: TRBD1; len: 13
CDR3aa: CASSRTFSGANVLTF; CDR3nt: TGTGCCAGCTCCCGGACATTCTCTGGGGCCAACGTCCTGACTTTC; v_gene: TRBV2; abundance: NA; j_gene: TRBJ2-6; d_gene: NA; len: 15
CDR3aa: CAISDSSLGTSDYEQYF; CDR3nt: TGTGCCATCAGTGATTCATCCCTCGGGACCTCCGATTACGAGCAGTACTTC; v_gene: TRBV10-3; abundance: NA; j_gene: TRBJ2-7; d_gene: NA; len: 17
CDR3aa: CAWTTGNQPQHF; CDR3nt: TGTGCCTGGACGACAGGGAATCAGCCCCAGCATTTT; v_gene: TRBV30; abundance: NA; j_gene: TRBJ1-5; d_gene: TRBD1; len: 12
CDR3aa: CASTPRARNEQFF; CDR3nt: TGTGCCAGTACCCCAAGAGCTCGCAATGAGCAGTTCTTC; v_gene: TRBV19; abundance: NA; j_gene: TRBJ2-1; d_gene: NA; len: 13
CDR3aa: CASSLPVGPTNEQFF; CDR3nt: TGTGCCAGCAGTTTACCGGTGGGCCCCACCAATGAGCAGTTCTTC; v_gene: TRBV28; abundance: NA; j_gene: TRBJ2-1; d_gene: NA; len: 15